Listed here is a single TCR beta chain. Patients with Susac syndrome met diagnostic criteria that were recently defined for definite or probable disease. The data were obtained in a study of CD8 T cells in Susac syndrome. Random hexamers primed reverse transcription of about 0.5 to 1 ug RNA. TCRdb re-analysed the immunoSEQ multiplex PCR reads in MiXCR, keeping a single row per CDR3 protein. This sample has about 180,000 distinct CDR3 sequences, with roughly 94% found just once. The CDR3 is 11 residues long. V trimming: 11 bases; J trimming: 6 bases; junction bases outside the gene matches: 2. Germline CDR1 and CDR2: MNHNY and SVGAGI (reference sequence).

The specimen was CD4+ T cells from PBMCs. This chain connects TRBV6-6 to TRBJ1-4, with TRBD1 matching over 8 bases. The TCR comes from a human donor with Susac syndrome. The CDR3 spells CAAQGDEKLFF. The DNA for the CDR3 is TGTGCCGCACAGGGGGATGAAAAACTGTTTTTT.